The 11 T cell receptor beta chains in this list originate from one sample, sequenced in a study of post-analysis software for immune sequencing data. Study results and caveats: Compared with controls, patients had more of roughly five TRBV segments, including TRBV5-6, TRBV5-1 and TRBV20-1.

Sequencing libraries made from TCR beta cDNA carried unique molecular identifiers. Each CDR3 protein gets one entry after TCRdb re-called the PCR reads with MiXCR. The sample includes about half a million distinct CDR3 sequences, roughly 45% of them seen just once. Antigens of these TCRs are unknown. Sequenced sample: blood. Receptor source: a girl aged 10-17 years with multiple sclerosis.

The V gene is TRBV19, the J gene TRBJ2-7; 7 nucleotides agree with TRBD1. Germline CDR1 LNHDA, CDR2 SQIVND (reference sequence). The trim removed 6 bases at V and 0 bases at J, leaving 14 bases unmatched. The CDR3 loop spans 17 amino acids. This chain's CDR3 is CASSDTSGTASSYEQYF. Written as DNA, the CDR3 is TGTGCCAGTAGCGATACCTCCGGGACAGCGAGCTCCTACGAGCAGTACTTC.

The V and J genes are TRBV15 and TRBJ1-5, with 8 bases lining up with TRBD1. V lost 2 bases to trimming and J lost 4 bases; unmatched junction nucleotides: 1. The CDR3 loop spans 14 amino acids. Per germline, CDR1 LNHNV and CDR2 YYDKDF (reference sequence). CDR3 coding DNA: TGTGCCACCAGCAGACGGACAGGGAATCAGCCCCAGCATTTT. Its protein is CATSRRTGNQPQHF. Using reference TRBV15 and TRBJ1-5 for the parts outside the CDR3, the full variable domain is DAMVIQNPRYQVTQFGKPVTLSCSQTLNHNVMYWYQQKSSQAPKLLFHYYDKDFNNEADTPDNFQSRRPNTSFCFLDIRSPGLGDTAMYLCATSRRTGNQPQHFGDGTRLSIL.

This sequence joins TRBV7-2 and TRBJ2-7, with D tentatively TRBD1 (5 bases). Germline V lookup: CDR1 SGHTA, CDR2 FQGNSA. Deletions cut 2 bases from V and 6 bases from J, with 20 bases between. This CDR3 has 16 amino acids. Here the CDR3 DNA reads TGTGCCAGCAGCTTAAGTCCCGTAGCAGTTCAGGGCGAGCAGTACTTC. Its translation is CASSLSPVAVQGEQYF.

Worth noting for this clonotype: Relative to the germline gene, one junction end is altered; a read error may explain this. As DNA, the CDR3 is TGTGCCGGCAGCCCCCTCCGGGACAGGGAGCAAGCTTTCTTT. It yields the protein CAGSPLRDREQAFF. The J gene is TRBJ1-1, the V gene TRBV7-9, with 9 bases that match TRBD1. The germline CDR1 and CDR2 sequences are SEHNR and FQNEAQ (reference sequence). This CDR3 has 14 amino acids.

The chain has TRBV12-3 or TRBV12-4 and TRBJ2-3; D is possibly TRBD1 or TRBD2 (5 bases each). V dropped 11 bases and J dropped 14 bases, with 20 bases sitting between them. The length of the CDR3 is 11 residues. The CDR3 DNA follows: TGTGCCGTCGGGGACCGGGCTCAGCGGTATTTT. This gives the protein CAVGDRAQRYF.

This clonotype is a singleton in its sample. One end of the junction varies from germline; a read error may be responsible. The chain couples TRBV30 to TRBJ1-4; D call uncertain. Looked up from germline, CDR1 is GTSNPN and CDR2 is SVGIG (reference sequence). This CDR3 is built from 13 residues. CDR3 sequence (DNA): TGTGCCTGGAGTCCCATTGGGGTTGAAAAACGGTTTTTT. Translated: CAWSPIGVEKRFF. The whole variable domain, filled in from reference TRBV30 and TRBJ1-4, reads SQTIHQWPATLVQPVGSPLSLECTVEGTSNPNLYWYRQAAGRGLQLLFYSVGIGQISSEVPQNLSASRPQDRQFILSSKKLLLSDSGFYLCAWSPIGVEKRFFGSGTQLSVL.

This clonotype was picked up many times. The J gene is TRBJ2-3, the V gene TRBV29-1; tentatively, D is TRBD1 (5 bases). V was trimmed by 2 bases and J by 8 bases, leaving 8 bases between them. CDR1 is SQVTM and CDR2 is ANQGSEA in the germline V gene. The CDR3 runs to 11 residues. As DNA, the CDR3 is TGCAGCGTTGAACAGGGCGGTACGCAGTATTTT. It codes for CSVEQGGTQYF.

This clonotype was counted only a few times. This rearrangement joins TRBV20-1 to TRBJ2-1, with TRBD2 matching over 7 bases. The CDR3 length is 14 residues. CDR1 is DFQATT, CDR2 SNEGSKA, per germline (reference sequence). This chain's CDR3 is CSRLRAGNKNEQFF. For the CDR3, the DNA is TGCAGCCGCCTCCGAGCGGGAAATAAAAATGAGCAGTTCTTC.

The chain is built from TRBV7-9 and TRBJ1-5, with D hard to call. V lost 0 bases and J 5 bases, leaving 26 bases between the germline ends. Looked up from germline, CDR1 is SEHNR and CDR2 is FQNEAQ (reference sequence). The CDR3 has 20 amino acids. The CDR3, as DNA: TGTGCCAGCAGCTTAGCGACCGACTCCGCAGTACTAGGGATACATCAGCCCCAGCATTTT. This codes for CASSLATDSAVLGIHQPQHF.

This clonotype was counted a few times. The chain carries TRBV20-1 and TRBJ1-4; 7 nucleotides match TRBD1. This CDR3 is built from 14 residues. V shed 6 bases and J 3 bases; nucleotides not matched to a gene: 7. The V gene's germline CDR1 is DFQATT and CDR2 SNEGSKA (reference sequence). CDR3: CSASPGQPNEKLFF. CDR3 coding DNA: TGCAGTGCGTCCCCGGGACAGCCTAATGAAAAACTGTTTTTT.

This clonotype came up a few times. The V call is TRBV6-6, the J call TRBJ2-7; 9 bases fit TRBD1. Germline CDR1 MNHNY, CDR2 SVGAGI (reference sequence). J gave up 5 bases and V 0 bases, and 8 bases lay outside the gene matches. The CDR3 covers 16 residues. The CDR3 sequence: CASSYSDGTGIDEQYF. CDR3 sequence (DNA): TGTGCCAGCAGTTACTCTGATGGGACAGGGATCGACGAGCAGTACTTC.